The T cell receptor beta chain described here comes from a study of shared clonotypes between healthy human individuals. In the authors' methods: ImmunoSEQ sequences covered only the junction and lacked quality scores; filtering therefore differed. Repertoires were generated with immunoSEQ multiplex PCR, while TCRdb's copy carries only in-frame clones and drops some. For V, J and clone size, that table is used; D and trimming come from the DNA. Among about 2.1 million clones listed, around 93% were seen once. V was pared by 2 bases and J by 4 bases, with 8 bases of the junction left unmatched. The CDR3 has 17 residues. The germline V gene has CDR1 SGHTA and CDR2 FQGNSA. Naive-designated CD8 cells lacked CD45RO, were positively enriched for CCR7, and omitted terminally differentiated effector memory CD45RA+ cells.

The sample taken for sequencing was naive CD8+ T cells from PBMCs. The origin of this receptor is a man in his late teens or twenties in good health. Some clones in this sample may be carry-over from other donors' samples. The chain uses TRBV7-2 and TRBJ2-5, with 12 bases matching TRBD2. The CDR3 is CASSLLASGRATETQYF. The CDR3 region has the DNA TGTGCCAGCAGCTTACTGGCTAGCGGGAGGGCCACAGAGACCCAGTACTTC.